In this sample, the clone carrying this T cell receptor (beta chain) turned up once. This sample is part of a study of T cell responses to AZD1222 COVID-19 vaccine. CDR1 and CDR2 from the germline V gene are SNHLY and FYNNEI. The length of the CDR3 is 14 residues. V was cut by 8 bases and J by 4 bases, with 14 bases left in between. Libraries were prepared by immunoSEQ multiplex PCR; TCRdb keeps only in-frame clonotypes and omits some of them. The table shows approximately 190,000 clones, with almost 95% occurring only once. This material consisted of peripheral blood, taken on day 0 of AZD1222 vaccination. This rearrangement joins TRBV2 to TRBJ2-2; D unclear. The TCR was taken from an adult in good health. Here the CDR3 DNA reads TGTGCCAGCCGTGGGCACCCCCTCACCGGGGAGCTGTTTTTT. This codes for CASRGHPLTGELFF.